This TCR beta chain was found in a study of cytomegalovirus exposure and HLA in healthy donors. Findings and caveats of the study: In an earlier analysis, most TCR beta V segments were productive about 90% or about 30% of the time. Most TCR sequences were uncommon, yet certain public TCRs appeared in many donors.

PCR amplification relied on 60 Vbeta primers (plus 13 Jbeta primers). The table came from immunoSEQ multiplex PCR; TCRdb's copy has only in-frame clones and leaves some out. The sample records roughly 120,000 clones, about 82% being singletons. The donors comprised healthy bone marrow donors. A word on this clone: Its antigen remains unknown.

Trimming removed 4 bases from V and 6 bases from J; junction bases left unmatched: 17. This CDR3 has 18 amino acids. Germline CDR1 SGHRS, CDR2 YFSETQ. The specimen sequenced was PBMCs. This clonotype originated in a man aged 25-45 years in good health and CMV-seronegative. J is TRBJ2-3 and V is TRBV5-1, with 10 bases that match TRBD1. CDR3 nucleotides: TGCGCCAGCAGCGCCACCCCTAGACAGGGGGCAGTTGCCGATACGCAGTATTTT. Its translation is CASSATPRQGAVADTQYF.